Shown below are 8 T cell receptor beta chains from a single sample sequenced in a study of graft-versus-host responses after intestinal transplantation. Data came from immunoSEQ multiplex PCR; TCRdb stores just in-frame clones and leaves some out. The sample includes 90,000 or so clones, around 83% seen only once; the top ten take around 0.86%. The antigens for these receptors are not known. The material was unstimulated CD4+ T cells sorted from spleen or lymph node cells, obtained before intestinal transplant. These receptors were obtained from a human donor who received an intestinal transplant.

The chain has TRBV6-6 and TRBJ1-2, with 7 bases fitting TRBD1. The junction had 3 bases not matched to a gene; V was cut back by 6 bases and J by 2 bases. The germline gives CDR1 MNHNY, CDR2 SVGAGI (reference sequence). The CDR3 runs to 13 residues. The chain's CDR3 is CASSWDSNYGYTF. The CDR3 region has the DNA TGTGCCAGCAGCTGGGACAGCAACTATGGCTACACCTTC.

This clone was seen only a few times. DNA for the CDR3: TGTGCCAGCAGCTGGGGCGGGAGGAAAGAGACCCAGTACTTC. It encodes CASSWGGRKETQYF. The rearrangement joins TRBV7-2 to TRBJ2-5; 8 bases agree with TRBD2. This CDR3 has 14 residues. Per the germline V gene, CDR1 is SGHTA and CDR2 is FQGNSA. The trim removed 4 bases at V and 3 bases at J, leaving 4 bases unmatched.

The gene calls are TRBV2 and TRBJ2-2; 7 bases are shared with TRBD2. CDR1 and CDR2 (germline): SNHLY, FYNNEI. The V gene end was trimmed by 4 bases and the J gene end by 0 bases; junction bases not matched to a gene: 8. CDR3 size: 17 residues. Here the CDR3 DNA reads TGTGCCAGCAGTGCCGCCTCTGGACTAGCGAACACCGGGGAGCTGTTTTTT. This gives the protein CASSAASGLANTGELFF.

This clone was picked up a small number of times. V and J are TRBV28 and TRBJ2-4; 12 positions agree with TRBD2. The junction had 4 bases not matched to a gene; V was cut back by 4 bases and J by 0 bases. This CDR3 contains 17 residues. The germline CDR1 and CDR2 sequences are MDHEN and SYDVKM. CDR3 coding DNA: TGTGCCAGCAGTTCCTCGGGACTAGCGGGAGCCAAAAACATTCAGTACTTC. Encoded protein: CASSSSGLAGAKNIQYF.

The J gene is TRBJ1-4, the V gene TRBV7-9, with TRBD1 identical over 7 bases. Germline CDR1 SEHNR, CDR2 FQNEAQ (reference sequence). The CDR3 extends over 15 amino acids. V trimming: 4 bases; J trimming: 3 bases; junction bases outside the gene matches: 5. Here the CDR3 reads CASSSQGRPNEKLFF. The CDR3 DNA reads TGTGCCAGCAGCTCACAGGGGCGGCCTAATGAAAAACTGTTTTTT.

This clone came up a few times. The chain recombines TRBV28 with TRBJ2-7; D is unresolved. The CDR3 has 12 residues. Germline lookup yields CDR1 MDHEN and CDR2 SYDVKM. Trimming shortened V by 6 bases and J by 1 base, and 7 bases separated the two germline ends. This chain's CDR3 is CASRSVSYEQYF. CDR3 DNA sequence: TGTGCCAGCAGAAGCGTGTCCTACGAGCAGTACTTC.

This CDR3 is CASSFGTGNQNEQFF. Written as DNA, the CDR3 is TGCGCCAGCAGCTTTGGGACAGGGAACCAGAATGAGCAGTTCTTC. This sequence joins TRBV5-1 and TRBJ2-1, with TRBD1 matching over 9 bases. Looked up from germline, CDR1 is SGHRS and CDR2 is YFSETQ. V gave up 2 bases and J gave up 7 bases; unmatched junction bases: 7. The CDR3 length is 15 residues.

The chain links TRBV4-1 to TRBJ2-7, with 8 bases that match TRBD1. Germline V CDR1 and CDR2: MGHRA, YSYEKL. V trimming: 0 bases; J trimming: 7 bases; junction bases outside the gene matches: 5. The length of the CDR3 is 14 residues. CDR3 nucleotides: TGCGCCAGCAGCCAAGACGACAGGGGTTGGGAGCAGTACTTC. Translated, it gives CASSQDDRGWEQYF.